The 12 T cell receptor beta chains presented below share a single source sample, sequenced in a study of blood T cell repertoires in COVID-19. Assay used: immunoSEQ multiplex PCR; TCRdb lists only in-frame clones, some missing. The sample includes 100,000 to 150,000 clones, about 88% of them seen just once. Specimen: peripheral blood. Receptors were obtained from a human donor in a cohort sampled during active COVID-19.

The chain carries TRBV7-2 and TRBJ2-1; D is perhaps TRBD2 (6 bases). The CDR3 consists of 12 residues. V was pared by 3 bases and J by 10 bases, with 10 bases between. Germline V gene sequence: CDR1 SGHTA, CDR2 FQGNSA. The CDR3 region is CASSFSGGEQFF. CDR3 DNA: TGTGCCAGCAGCTTTAGCGGCGGCGAGCAGTTCTTC.

As regards this clone: No conserved phenylalanine or tryptophan is present at the end of the CDR3, so a read error is the likely explanation. The DNA is omitted, as the CDR3 cannot be located on it reliably, and the CDR3 follows TCRdb's listing. This chain joins TRBV6-5 and TRBJ2-7; the D call of TRBD2 is as the table states it, not checked on the DNA. The CDR3 has 11 amino acids, counting both end residues. The V gene's germline CDR1 is MNHEY and CDR2 SVGAGI. The CDR3 reads CASRTPGGAVK.

The chain carries TRBV28 and TRBJ2-7; 7 bases are shared with TRBD2. The germline V gene has CDR1 MDHEN and CDR2 SYDVKM. The V segment lost 7 bases and the J segment 7 bases; nucleotides outside the gene matches: 7. The CDR3 is 12 amino acids. CDR3 residues: CASISGTMEQYF. In DNA form, the CDR3 reads TGTGCCAGCATCAGCGGGACCATGGAGCAGTACTTC.

This chain links TRBV12-3 or TRBV12-4 with TRBJ2-7; D is possibly TRBD1 (6 bases). Trimming removed 3 bases at V and 7 bases at J, with 13 bases between. CDR3 length equals 13 residues. The CDR3 coding sequence is TGTGCCAGCAGTTTGAGGCAGGGGTATGAGCAGTACTTC. It codes for CASSLRQGYEQYF.

This chain joins TRBV19 and TRBJ2-1, with a tentative D call TRBD2 (5 bases). V was shortened by 3 bases and J by 8 bases, with 14 bases between the two germline ends. Germline V CDR1 and CDR2: LNHDA, SQIVND (reference sequence). This CDR3 is built from 14 residues. DNA of the CDR3: TGTGCCAGTAGTATTGGGAGCTCGGGTCATGAGCAGTTCTTC. It translates to CASSIGSSGHEQFF.

V gene TRBV5-4 combines with J gene TRBJ1-1, with a possible D match to TRBD1 (6 bases). The CDR3 totals 17 residues. Trimming left V 3 bases short and J 1 base short, with 19 bases between. The germline gives CDR1 SGHNT, CDR2 YYREEE (reference sequence). CDR3 coding DNA: TGTGCCAGCAGCTCCTCCCTCGGCAAGGACAGGAACACTGAAGCTTTCTTT. Protein sequence: CASSSSLGKDRNTEAFF. The variable domain in full, with the rest retrieved from reference TRBV5-4 and TRBJ1-1, is ETGVTQSPTHLIKTRGQQVTLRCSSQSGHNTVSWYQQALGQGPQFIFQYYREEENGRGNFPPRFSGLQFPNYSSELNVNALELDDSALYLCASSSSLGKDRNTEAFFGQGTRLTVV.

CDR3 amino acids: CASSVGASGYVTDTQYF. The CDR3 DNA reads TGTGCCAGCAGCGTAGGAGCTAGCGGCTATGTTACAGATACGCAGTATTTT. V and J are TRBV9 and TRBJ2-3; 7 bases map to TRBD2. This CDR3 region has 17 residues. Unmatched junction bases numbered 10, after V lost 0 bases and J lost 3 bases. Germline CDR1 is SGDLS and CDR2 is YYNGEE. The variable domain in full, completed from reference TRBV9 and TRBJ2-3, reads DSGVTQTPKHLITATGQRVTLRCSPRSGDLSVYWYQQSLDQGLQFLIQYYNGEERAKGNILERFSAQQFPDLHSELNLSSLELGDSALYFCASSVGASGYVTDTQYFGPGTRLTVL.

V is TRBV13 and J is TRBJ2-7; TRBD1 is a possible D gene (5 bases). Per germline, CDR1 PRHDT and CDR2 FYEKMQ (reference sequence). The CDR3 is made up of 14 amino acids. V was clipped by 5 bases and J by 4 bases, with 15 bases between them. The DNA of the CDR3 is TGTGCCAGCAGCCCCCAGAACAGGTTTTACGAGCAGTACTTC. The encoded protein is CASSPQNRFYEQYF.

CDR3 coding DNA: TGCGCCAGCAAGAGCAAAAACATTCAGTACTTC. Residues: CASKSKNIQYF. The chain carries TRBV5-1 and TRBJ2-4, with D uncertain. CDR3 length equals 11 residues. The germline V and J ends were trimmed by 6 bases and 3 bases, with 4 bases remaining between them. In germline, CDR1 is SGHRS, CDR2 YFSETQ.

This chain connects TRBV27 to TRBJ1-5, with TRBD1 identical over 9 bases. The CDR3 extends over 13 amino acids. V was pared by 6 bases and J by 8 bases, with 5 bases of the junction left unmatched. The germline CDR1 and CDR2 sequences are MNHEY and SMNVEV (reference sequence). Written as DNA, the CDR3 is TGTGCCAGCAGGGGGACAGGGTCAGAGCCCCAGCATTTT. Encoded protein: CASRGTGSEPQHF.

This clone was detected once. The V call is TRBV27, the J call TRBJ2-5; D possibly corresponds to TRBD2 (5 bases). Trimming pared 0 bases from V and 3 bases from J, leaving 8 bases between. CDR3 length: 14 residues. Germline V gene data show CDR1 as MNHEY and CDR2 as SMNVEV (reference sequence). The CDR3, as DNA: TGTGCCAGCAGTTTATCGGTTAGCGAAGAGACCCAGTACTTC. Protein product: CASSLSVSEETQYF.

The chain uses TRBV5-8 and TRBJ1-3; TRBD1 matches at 7 bases. With V trimmed by 4 bases and J by 2 bases, 3 bases remained unmatched. Looked up from germline, CDR1 is SGHTS and CDR2 is YDEGEE. This CDR3 has 14 residues. The CDR3 protein is CASSLGQPGNTIYF. CDR3 coding DNA: TGTGCCAGCAGCCTGGGACAGCCTGGAAACACCATATATTTT.